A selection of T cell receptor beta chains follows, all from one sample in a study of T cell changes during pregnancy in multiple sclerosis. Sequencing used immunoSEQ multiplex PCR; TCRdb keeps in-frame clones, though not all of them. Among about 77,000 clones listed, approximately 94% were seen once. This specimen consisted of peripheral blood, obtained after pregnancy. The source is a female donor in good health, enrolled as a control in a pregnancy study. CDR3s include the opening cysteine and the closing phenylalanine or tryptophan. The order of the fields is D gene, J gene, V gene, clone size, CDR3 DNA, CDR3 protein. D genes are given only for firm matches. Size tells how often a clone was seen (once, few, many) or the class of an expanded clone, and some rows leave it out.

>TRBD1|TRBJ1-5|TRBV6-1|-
TGTGCCAGCAGTAGACTCGGACAGGGAGATCAGCCCCAGCATTTT
CASSRLGQGDQPQHF
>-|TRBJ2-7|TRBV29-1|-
TGCAGCGTGCTAGCTTACGAGCAGTACTTC
CSVLAYEQYF
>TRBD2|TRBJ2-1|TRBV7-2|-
TGTGCCAGCAGCCCCCCTAGCGGGGGAGGCAATGAGCAGTTCTTC
CASSPPSGGGNEQFF
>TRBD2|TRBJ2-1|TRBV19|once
TGTGCCAGTAGTTCCCCAGCGGGGGGCTCCTACAATGAGCAGTTCTTC
CASSSPAGGSYNEQFF
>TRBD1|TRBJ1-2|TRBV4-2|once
TGTGCCAGCAGCCAAGGACAGGGATTGTTAGGGGGCTACACCTTC
CASSQGQGLLGGYTF
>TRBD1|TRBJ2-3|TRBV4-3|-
TGCGCCAGCAGCCAACATACACAGGGGGCCTATACGCAGTATTTT
CASSQHTQGAYTQYF
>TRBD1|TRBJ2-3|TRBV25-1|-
TGTGCCAGCAGTGCCGACAGGGGTTTCGCAGATACGCAGTATTTT
CASSADRGFADTQYF
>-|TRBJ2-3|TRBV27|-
TGTGCCAGCAGTCTAGATACGCAGTATTTT
CASSLDTQYF
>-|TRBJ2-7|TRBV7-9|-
TGTGCCAGCAGCCTATCCTACGAGCAGTACTTC
CASSLSYEQYF
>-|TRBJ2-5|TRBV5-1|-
TGCGCCAGCAGCATCGATCAGGGGAGAGAGACCCAGTACTTC
CASSIDQGRETQYF
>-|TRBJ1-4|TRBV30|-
TGTGCCTGGAGTGCCCAGACTAATGAAAAACTGTTTTTT
CAWSAQTNEKLFF
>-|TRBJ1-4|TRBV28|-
TGTGCCAGCAGTTCTCCAGGCCATAATGAAAAACTGTTTTTT
CASSSPGHNEKLFF
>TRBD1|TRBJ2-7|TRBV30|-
TGTGCCTGGAGTTCCGGGACAGGGTCCGCCGAGCAGTACTTC
CAWSSGTGSAEQYF
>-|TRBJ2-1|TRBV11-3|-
TGTGCCAGCAGCCCGGGGCGGGATGATGAGCAGTTCTTC
CASSPGRDDEQFF
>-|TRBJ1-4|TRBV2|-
TGTGCCAGCAGTGTAACGAGGGTAGTATACGAAAAACTGTTTTTT
CASSVTRVVYEKLFF
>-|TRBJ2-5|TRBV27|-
TGTGCCAGCAAACCCCAAGGCAGGGCCGATGTGGAGACCCAGTACTTC
CASKPQGRADVETQYF
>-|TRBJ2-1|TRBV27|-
TGTGCCAGCAGTAGGGGCAATGAGCAGTTCTTC
CASSRGNEQFF
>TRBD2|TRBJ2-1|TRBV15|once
TGTGCCACCAGCCTTGGGGAGGGCCCCTACAATGAGCAGTTCTTC
CATSLGEGPYNEQFF
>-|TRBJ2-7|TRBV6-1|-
TGTGCCAGCAGAGTTTACGGGGAGGATAGGCGCGAGCAGTACTTC
CASRVYGEDRREQYF
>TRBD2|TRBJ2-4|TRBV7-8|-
TGTGCCAGCAGCTTCGAACTAGCGGGGGGGGCCAAAAACATTCAGTACTTC
CASSFELAGGAKNIQYF
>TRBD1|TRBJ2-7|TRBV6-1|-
TGTGCCAGCAGTTCCGGACAGGGGATCCACGAGCAGTACTTC
CASSSGQGIHEQYF
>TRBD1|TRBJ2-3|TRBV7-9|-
TGTGCCAGCACCGCCGGACAGGCGTTTGGAGATACGCAGTATTTT
CASTAGQAFGDTQYF
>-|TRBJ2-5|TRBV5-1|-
TGCGCCAGCAGGTCAGGTTTCCAAGAGACCCAGTACTTC
CASRSGFQETQYF
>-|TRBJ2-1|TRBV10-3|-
TGTGCCTCCGGGGGAGAAGGATCCTACAATGAGCAGTTCTTC
CASGGEGSYNEQFF
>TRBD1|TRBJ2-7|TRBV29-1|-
TGCAGCGAAGACCGCGACAGGGAATTCCGGGACGAGCAGTACTTC
CSEDRDREFRDEQYF
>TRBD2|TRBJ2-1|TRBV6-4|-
TGTGCCAGCAGTCCTATCTATGGGACTACCTGGAATGAGCAGTTCTTC
CASSPIYGTTWNEQFF
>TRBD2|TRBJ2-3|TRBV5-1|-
TGCGCCAGCAGCTGGAGGGGAGGGGACACAGATACGCAGTATTTT
CASSWRGGDTDTQYF
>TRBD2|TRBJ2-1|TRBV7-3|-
TGTGCCAGCAGCCCCACTAGCGGGAGCTTCATAGAGCAGTTCTTC
CASSPTSGSFIEQFF
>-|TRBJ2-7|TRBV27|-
TGTGCCAGCAGTTTATCCGCGGGGACTCTATTTTCCTACGAGCAGTACTTC
CASSLSAGTLFSYEQYF
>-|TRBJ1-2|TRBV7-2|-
TGTGCCAGCAGCCCAGACAGCTATGGCTACACCTTC
CASSPDSYGYTF
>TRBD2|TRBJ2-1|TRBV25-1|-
TGTGCCAGCAGCTACGGGACTACGGGATCTTTCTTC
CASSYGTTGSFF
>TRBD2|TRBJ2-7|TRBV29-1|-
TGCAGCGTTGATACCATGAGCGGGAGCTCCTACGAGCAGTACTTC
CSVDTMSGSSYEQYF
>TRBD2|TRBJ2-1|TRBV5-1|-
TGCGCCAGCAGCCTGGGACTAGCGGGAGGAGGTGAGCAGTTCTTC
CASSLGLAGGGEQFF
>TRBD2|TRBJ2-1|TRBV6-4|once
TGTGCCAGCAGTGAGTTGGGTAGCGGGATTAGGGATGAGCAGTTCTTC
CASSELGSGIRDEQFF
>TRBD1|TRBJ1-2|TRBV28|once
TGTGCCAGCAGTATACTAACAGGGGTCTATGGCTACACCTTC
CASSILTGVYGYTF
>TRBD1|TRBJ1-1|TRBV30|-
TGTGCCTGGGACAGGACAGGGAACTCTGAAGCTTTCTTT
CAWDRTGNSEAFF
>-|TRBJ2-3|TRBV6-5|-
TGTGCCAGCAGTTTCGGGGATACGCAGTATTTT
CASSFGDTQYF